Following are 18 T cell receptor beta chains from one sample sequenced in a study of T cells in Graves' hyperthyroidism and ophthalmopathy (dated by TCRdb to the late 2010s). Library preparation used multiplex PCR. For sequencing, an Illumina HiSeq 2000 was employed. Amplification of TCR beta CDR3 regions was carried out from RNA transcripts. For the first round of RT-PCR on the TCR CDR3, the HTBI primer set was used together with the Qiagen OneStep RT-PCR kit. TCRdb handled the public reads itself, with Q25 trimming in fastp and clone calling in MiXCR, and kept productive beta chains. One record per CDR3 amino acid sequence lists the most common genes and DNA. Counted in this sample were some 490,000 distinct CDR3 sequences; 20% to 25% of them appeared once. Approximately 49% of the sample is taken by the ten largest. Sequencing was done on a sample of blood. These TCRs come from a woman in her sixties or seventies with Graves' ophthalmopathy.

The chain links TRBV7-2 to TRBJ1-6, with D uncertain. Trimming removed 2 bases from V and 5 bases from J, with 10 bases in between. Germline values: CDR1 SGHTA, CDR2 FQGNSA. The CDR3 is 15 residues long. The CDR3 here is CASSLFQADNSPLHF. The DNA for the CDR3 is TGTGCCAGCAGCTTATTCCAGGCCGATAATTCACCCCTCCACTTT. The variable domain in full, completed from reference TRBV7-2 and TRBJ1-6, reads GAGVSQSPSNKVTEKGKDVELRCDPISGHTALYWYRQSLGQGLEFLIYFQGNSAPDKSGLPSDRFSAERTGGSVSTLTIQRTQQEDSAVYLCASSLFQADNSPLHFGNGTRLTVT.

DNA of the CDR3: TGTGCCAGTAGTTTGGGGAATTCTGGCTACACCTTC. Translation gives CASSLGNSGYTF. This chain joins TRBV19 and TRBJ1-2; the D is unclear. The CDR3 loop spans 12 amino acids. Germline-derived CDR1 and CDR2 are LNHDA and SQIVND (reference sequence). V lost 5 bases and J 7 bases, leaving 11 bases between the germline ends.

In its sample, this clonotype was seen many times. The rearrangement uses TRBV7-2 and TRBJ2-5; no clear D gene. CDR3 length: 14 amino acids. Germline values: CDR1 SGHTA, CDR2 FQGNSA. Trimming removed 4 bases from V and 5 bases from J, with 14 bases in between. The CDR3 coding sequence is TGTGCCAGCAGCTCTCTTAAGGGATGGGAGACCCAGTACTTC. Protein sequence: CASSSLKGWETQYF.

A few counts support this clonotype. V gene TRBV11-3 combines with J gene TRBJ2-7, with no clear D. Trimming took 0 bases from V and 9 from J, leaving 9 bases between them. The germline V gene has CDR1 SGHNT and CDR2 YENEEA. The CDR3 is 12 amino acids. The DNA for the CDR3 is TGTGCCAGCAGCTTAGAGGATGGGCGGCAGTACTTC. As protein: CASSLEDGRQYF.

This clonotype has ten or more counts. The chain is built from TRBV12-3 or TRBV12-4 and TRBJ2-2, with 14 bases identical to TRBD2. CDR3 length: 17 amino acids. After removal of 1 base from V and 7 bases from J, the junction contained 5 bases not matched to a gene. The CDR3 coding sequence is TGTGCCAGCAGTTTAGAGGGACTAGCGGGAGCGAGCGGGGAGCTGTTTTTT. This translates into CASSLEGLAGASGELFF.

V and J are TRBV7-3 and TRBJ2-2; D gene unclear. V was clipped by 5 bases and J by 8 bases, with 6 bases between them. The CDR3 length is 11 residues. Germline V CDR1 and CDR2: SGHTA, FQGTGA. The CDR3 loop reads CASSTGGELFF. The CDR3 DNA reads as TGTGCCAGCAGCACCGGGGGGGAGCTGTTTTTT.

This clonotype has at least ten counts. The chain is built from TRBV7-3 and TRBJ1-1; 8 bases line up with TRBD1. V trimming: 2 bases; J trimming: 0 bases; junction bases outside the gene matches: 8. The germline V gene has CDR1 SGHTA and CDR2 FQGTGA. The CDR3 is 17 amino acids. The CDR3, as DNA: TGTGCCAGCAGCTTAGGCAGGGGGCCCCCCATGAACACTGAAGCTTTCTTT. Protein product: CASSLGRGPPMNTEAFF. The full variable domain, with the rest looked up from reference TRBV7-3 and TRBJ1-1, is GAGVSQTPSNKVTEKGKYVELRCDPISGHTALYWYRQSLGQGPEFLIYFQGTGAADDSGLPNDRFFAVRPEGSVSTLKIQRTERGDSAVYLCASSLGRGPPMNTEAFFGQGTRLTVV.

This clonotype was seen a handful of times. The rearrangement links TRBV19 to TRBJ2-7; a weak D match, TRBD2 (5 bases). The length of the CDR3 is 15 residues. CDR1 is LNHDA and CDR2 is SQIVND in the germline V gene (reference sequence). Trimming cost V 6 bases and J 7 bases, with 22 bases left between them. CDR3 loop: CASRSIKGDFREQYF. The CDR3 DNA is TGTGCCAGTAGAAGTATAAAGGGAGATTTTCGGGAGCAGTACTTC.

This clonotype appeared a few times. V is TRBV19 and J is TRBJ2-2; D is unresolved. Germline V gives CDR1 LNHDA, CDR2 SQIVND (reference sequence). There are 16 residues in the CDR3. Trimming pared 3 bases from V and 2 bases from J, leaving 13 bases between. CDR3 sequence reads: CASSMSAAINTGELFF. The CDR3 nucleotides are TGTGCCAGTAGTATGTCGGCAGCCATCAACACCGGGGAGCTGTTTTTT.

The rearrangement joins TRBV20-1 to TRBJ2-7; D is tentatively TRBD1 or TRBD2 (5 bases each). V was clipped by 8 bases and J by 4 bases, with 21 bases between them. The length of the CDR3 is 14 residues. Per germline, CDR1 DFQATT and CDR2 SNEGSKA (reference sequence). The CDR3 DNA reads as TGCAGTCCACGACGAGGGGCACAAGGGTACGAGCAGTACTTC. It yields the protein CSPRRGAQGYEQYF.

There are a few counts of this clonotype. The chain has TRBV12-3 or TRBV12-4 and TRBJ2-1; TRBD2 matches at 7 bases. This CDR3 spans 16 amino acids. V shed 3 bases and J 0 bases; nucleotides not matched to a gene: 5. The CDR3 DNA reads TGTGCCAGCAGTTTCTCTAGCGGTACCTCCTACAATGAGCAGTTCTTC. Translation gives CASSFSSGTSYNEQFF.

This clonotype was counted a few times. The chain carries TRBV4-3 and TRBJ2-1; D unclear. The CDR3 runs to 13 residues. Trimming cost V 6 bases and J 5 bases, with 11 bases left between them. Germline CDR1 is LGHNA and CDR2 is YSLEER. CDR3 nucleotide sequence: TGCGCCAGCAGTCACACAAGAGACAATGAGCAGTTCTTC. Protein: CASSHTRDNEQFF.

The chain is built from TRBV15 and TRBJ2-1; possible D gene TRBD2, 6 bases. Trimming stripped 0 bases from V and 2 bases from J, with 11 bases between. The V gene's germline CDR1 is LNHNV and CDR2 YYDKDF (reference sequence). CDR3 length equals 16 residues. The CDR3 sequence: CATSRDGGNAYNEQFF. The CDR3 DNA reads as TGTGCCACCAGCAGAGATGGCGGGAACGCCTACAATGAGCAGTTCTTC.

The chain employs TRBV2 and TRBJ2-5; 9 bases line up with TRBD2. The CDR3 loop spans 13 amino acids. J was trimmed by 4 bases and V by 8 bases; bases with no gene match: 5. CDR1 is SNHLY, CDR2 FYNNEI, per germline. The CDR3 sequence: CASLAGGVETQYF. The CDR3 bases are TGTGCCAGCCTGGCGGGAGGGGTAGAGACCCAGTACTTC.

This clonotype was counted many times. The chain is built from TRBV11-2 and TRBJ2-4; D assignment may be TRBD1 or TRBD2 (5 bases each). The CDR3 is 13 residues long. Between the trimmed V and J ends, which lost 0 bases and 11 bases, there was a span of 11 bases. CDR1 is SGHAT and CDR2 is FQNNGV in the germline V gene. As DNA, the CDR3 is TGTGCCAGCAGCTTAGAAGCTAGAGGGGTTCAGTACTTC. Amino acids: CASSLEARGVQYF.

This clonotype was counted at least ten times. The J gene is TRBJ2-7, the V gene TRBV12-3 or TRBV12-4; 13 nucleotides line up with TRBD2. J gave up 6 bases and V 6 bases, and 8 bases lay outside the gene matches. This CDR3 region has 15 residues. CDR3 sequence reads: CASSRQGLAGFEQYF. CDR3 sequence (DNA): TGTGCCAGCAGCAGACAGGGACTAGCGGGATTCGAGCAGTACTTC.

The chain recombines TRBV19 with TRBJ2-2; TRBD1 matches at 11 bases. The CDR3 extends over 16 amino acids. After removal of 0 bases from V and 5 bases from J, the junction contained 2 bases not matched to a gene. Germline lookup yields CDR1 LNHDA and CDR2 SQIVND (reference sequence). The CDR3, as DNA: TGTGCCAGTAGTATAGAGGACAGGGGGCTTACCGGGGAGCTGTTTTTT. This gives the protein CASSIEDRGLTGELFF.

Concerning this clonotype itself: One junction end disagrees with the germline gene, perhaps due to a read error. V gene TRBV12-5 combines with J gene TRBJ2-1; 8 bases match TRBD2. The CDR3 loop spans 12 amino acids. Germline values: CDR1 LGHNT, CDR2 FRNRAP. The CDR3 nucleotides are TGTGTTAGTGGTCCAGCGGGGGCCGGGCAGTTCTTC. It is translated as CVSGPAGAGQFF.